The 9 T cell receptor beta chains in this list originate from one sample, sequenced in a study of human T cells and chemical hapten exposure. TCRdb re-called the RACE reads through MiXCR, storing one row per CDR3 protein. The sample holds roughly 46,000 distinct CDR3 sequences, about 4.1% seen once. Noted time point: healthy volunteer bleed at 2 weeks. Total RNA was isolated from whole blood that had not been fractionated. The specimen was whole blood. The receptors were sampled from a human donor in good health. Some clones in this sample may be carry-over from other donors' samples.

This clonotype was recorded a few times. The V gene is TRBV13, the J gene TRBJ2-5; 8 nucleotides match TRBD2. The CDR3 length is 16 residues. In germline, CDR1 is PRHDT, CDR2 FYEKMQ (reference sequence). The trim removed 5 bases at V and 2 bases at J, leaving 10 bases unmatched. The CDR3 region has the DNA TGTGCCAGCAGCGCCCCGGGGGGGGAGGAGCAAGAGACCCAGTACTTC. It specifies CASSAPGGEEQETQYF.

In its sample, this clonotype was seen a few times. V is TRBV5-6 and J is TRBJ2-4, with 7 bases that match TRBD1. Germline assignment: CDR1 SGHDT and CDR2 YYEEEE. The CDR3 sequence is 15 residues long. V dropped 0 bases and J dropped 9; count of bases not matched to a gene: 9. The DNA for the CDR3 is TGTGCCAGCAGCTTGGTAGGGGGCGGTACGGGCATTCAGTACTTC. Translated, it gives CASSLVGGGTGIQYF.

V and J are TRBV5-4 and TRBJ1-2; tentatively, D is TRBD1 (6 bases). In germline, CDR1 is SGHNT, CDR2 YYREEE (reference sequence). V was shortened by 4 bases and J by 3 bases, with 13 bases between the two germline ends. CDR3 length: 14 residues. As DNA, the CDR3 is TGTGCCAGCAGCCGACTTGGACAGTACTATGGCTACACCTTC. This sequence encodes CASSRLGQYYGYTF.

In this sample, this clonotype turned up a few times. The chain carries TRBV5-1 and TRBJ1-1; D ambiguous. The CDR3 runs 14 residues. V gave up 4 bases and J gave up 0 bases, with 10 bases separating them. Germline V gene lookup returns CDR1 SGHRS and CDR2 YFSETQ. This chain's CDR3 is CASSLLSLNTEAFF. CDR3 nucleotide sequence: TGCGCCAGCAGCCTCCTCAGCCTGAACACTGAAGCTTTCTTT.

The table lists this clonotype with a few counts. The chain combines TRBV7-9 with TRBJ1-5, with a weak D call TRBD1 (6 bases). The CDR3 is 13 amino acids. V gave up 1 base and J gave up 15 bases, with 16 bases separating them. CDR1 is SEHNR, CDR2 FQNEAQ, per germline (reference sequence). CDR3 sequence: CASSLGLQGKPHF. CDR3 bases: TGTGCCAGCAGCTTAGGATTACAGGGCAAGCCGCATTTT.

This clonotype was counted many times. The rearrangement links TRBV29-1 to TRBJ2-5; perhaps TRBD2 as D (6 bases). Trimming stripped 8 bases from V and 5 bases from J, with 15 bases between. Germline V gene data show CDR1 as SQVTM and CDR2 as ANQGSEA. This CDR3 contains 12 residues. CDR3 in DNA: TGCAGCACCCTTCGAAGCGGGGAGACCCAGTACTTC. It is translated as CSTLRSGETQYF.

This clonotype was detected many times. The chain links TRBV20-1 to TRBJ2-4; weak D call: TRBD1 (6 bases). Trimming pared 5 bases from V and 0 bases from J, leaving 11 bases between. Looked up from germline, CDR1 is DFQATT and CDR2 is SNEGSKA (reference sequence). The length of the CDR3 is 14 residues. For the CDR3, the DNA is TGCAGTGCTGGACAGTTACTAGCCAAAAACATTCAGTACTTC. This translates into CSAGQLLAKNIQYF.

This clonotype appeared a few times. CDR3: CASSFGVRTEKLFF. The CDR3 coding sequence is TGTGCCAGCAGTTTTGGGGTCCGGACTGAAAAACTGTTTTTT. The J gene is TRBJ1-4, the V gene TRBV6-5; D call uncertain. CDR3 length: 14 residues. With 4 bases removed from V and 7 bases from J, the gap between germline ends came to 13 bases. Germline V gene lookup returns CDR1 MNHEY and CDR2 SVGAGI.

This clonotype came up many times. The rearrangement links TRBV29-1 to TRBJ2-3; 8 bases fit TRBD2. Trimming cost V 1 base and J 4 bases; bases outside gene matches: 4. The CDR3 loop spans 14 amino acids. Germline V gene lookup returns CDR1 SQVTM and CDR2 ANQGSEA. This CDR3 is CSVEVPGGADTQYF. CDR3 nucleotides: TGCAGCGTTGAAGTTCCGGGAGGGGCAGATACGCAGTATTTT.